This T cell receptor beta chain appears in the sequencing data of a study of blood T cell repertoires in COVID-19. Study overall: Material from acute and convalescent COVID-19 was sourced from the United States, Italy and Spain. Sample material is recorded as cDNA or gDNA derived from T cells, B-cell-depleted T cells, or PBMCs.

The CDR3 runs 13 residues. V gave up 3 bases and J gave up 5 bases; unmatched junction bases: 2. Source study methods: Using reference gene primer amplification, nucleated cell counts were estimated. Using immunoSEQ multiplex PCR, the repertoire was profiled, and TCRdb retains in-frame clones only, with some absent. That table gives V, J and clone size, and the DNA gave D and trimming. The table includes over 100,000 clones, 80% to 90% detected once. Sequencing was carried out using peripheral blood. The V and J genes are TRBV12-3 or TRBV12-4 and TRBJ2-7, with 9 bases matching TRBD2. This receptor was obtained from a middle-aged man with active or convalescent COVID-19. The CDR3 region is CASSLASGDEQYF. The CDR3 nucleotides are TGTGCCAGCAGTTTGGCTAGCGGGGACGAGCAGTACTTC.